These 3 T cell receptor beta chains came from one sample sequenced in a study of T-cell reconstitution after alpha-beta-depleted transplantation in children. TCRbeta library construction was performed incorporating unique molecular identifiers. TCRdb re-called the PCR reads through MiXCR, storing one row per CDR3 protein. The sample includes about 1,000,000 distinct CDR3 sequences, around 30% of them seen just once. Material: PBMCs, mostly from graft donor cells, obtained 360 days after TCRalphabeta/CD19-depleted stem cell transplant. The origin of the receptors is a boy less than two years old who had a stem cell transplant for SCID, so the T cells may come from the graft donor.

The chain links TRBV15 to TRBJ2-7; no firm D call. From germline, CDR1 is LNHNV and CDR2 YYDKDF (reference sequence). This CDR3 comprises 16 residues. Trimming shortened V by 0 bases and J by 4 bases, and 16 bases separated the two germline ends. The chain's CDR3 is CATSRDFVTVIYEQYF. In DNA form, the CDR3 reads TGTGCCACCAGCAGAGATTTCGTTACGGTGATATACGAGCAGTACTTC.

For the CDR3, the DNA is TGTGCCAGCAGCTTAGAGGGGACTAGCGGGGCTTACGAGCAGTACTTC. It is translated as CASSLEGTSGAYEQYF. The chain carries TRBV7-2 and TRBJ2-7; 13 bases fit TRBD2. The germline gives CDR1 SGHTA, CDR2 FQGNSA. V was pared by 1 base and J by 4 bases, with 4 bases of the junction left unmatched. The CDR3 runs to 16 residues.

In its sample, this clonotype was seen a few times. The gene calls are TRBV15 and TRBJ2-5; 7 nucleotides line up with TRBD2. Germline-derived CDR1 and CDR2 are LNHNV and YYDKDF (reference sequence). The CDR3 contains 15 residues. V lost 1 base to trimming and J lost 5 bases; unmatched junction nucleotides: 7. The DNA for the CDR3 is TGTGCCACCAGCAGAGGAGCTACTAGCGTCGAGACCCAGTACTTC. It yields the protein CATSRGATSVETQYF.